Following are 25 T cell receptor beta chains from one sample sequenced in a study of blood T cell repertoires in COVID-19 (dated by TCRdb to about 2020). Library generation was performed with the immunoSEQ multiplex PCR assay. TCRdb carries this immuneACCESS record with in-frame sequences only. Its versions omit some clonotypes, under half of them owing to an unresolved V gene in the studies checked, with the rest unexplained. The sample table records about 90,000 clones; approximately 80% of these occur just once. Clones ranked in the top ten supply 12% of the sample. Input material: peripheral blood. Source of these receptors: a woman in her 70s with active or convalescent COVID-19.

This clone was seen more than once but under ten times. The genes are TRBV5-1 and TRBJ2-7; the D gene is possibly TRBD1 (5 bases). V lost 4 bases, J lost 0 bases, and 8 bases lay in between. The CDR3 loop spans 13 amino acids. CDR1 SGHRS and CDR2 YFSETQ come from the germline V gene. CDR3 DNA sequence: TGCGCCAGCAGCAAGGACACCTCCTACGAGCAGTACTTC. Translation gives CASSKDTSYEQYF.

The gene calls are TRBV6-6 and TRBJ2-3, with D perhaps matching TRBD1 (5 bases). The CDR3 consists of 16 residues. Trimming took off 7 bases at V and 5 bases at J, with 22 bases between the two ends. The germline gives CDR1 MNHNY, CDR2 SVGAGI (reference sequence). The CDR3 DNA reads TGTGCCAGCACTTTCCGGACACTCCCGACGAGAGATACGCAGTATTTT. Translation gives CASTFRTLPTRDTQYF.

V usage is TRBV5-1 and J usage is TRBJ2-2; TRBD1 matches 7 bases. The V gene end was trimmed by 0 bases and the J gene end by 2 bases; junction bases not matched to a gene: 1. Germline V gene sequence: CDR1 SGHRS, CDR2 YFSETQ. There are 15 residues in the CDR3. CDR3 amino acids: CASSLGTGNTGELFF. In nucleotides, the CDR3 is TGCGCCAGCAGCTTGGGGACAGGTAACACCGGGGAGCTGTTTTTT.

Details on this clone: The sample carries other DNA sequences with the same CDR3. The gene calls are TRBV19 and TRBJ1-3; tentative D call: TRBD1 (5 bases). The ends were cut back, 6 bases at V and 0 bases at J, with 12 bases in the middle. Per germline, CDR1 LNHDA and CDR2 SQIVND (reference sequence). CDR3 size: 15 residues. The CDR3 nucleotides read TGTGCCAGTAGCGGACAAGGCAACTCTGGAAACACCATATATTTT. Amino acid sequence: CASSGQGNSGNTIYF.

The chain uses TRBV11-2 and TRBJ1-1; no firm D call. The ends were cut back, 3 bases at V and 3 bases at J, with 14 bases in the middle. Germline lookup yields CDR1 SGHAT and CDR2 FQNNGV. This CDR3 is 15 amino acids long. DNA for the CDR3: TGTGCCAGCAGCTTTTCCTCGCTATCGCACACTGAAGCTTTCTTT. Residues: CASSFSSLSHTEAFF.

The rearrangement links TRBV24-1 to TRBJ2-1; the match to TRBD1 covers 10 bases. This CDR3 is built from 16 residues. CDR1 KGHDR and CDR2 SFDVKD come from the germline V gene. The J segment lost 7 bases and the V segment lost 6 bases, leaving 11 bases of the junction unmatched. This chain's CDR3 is CATSPSGTGVINEQFF. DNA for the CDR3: TGTGCCACCAGTCCGTCCGGGACAGGGGTAATTAATGAGCAGTTCTTC.

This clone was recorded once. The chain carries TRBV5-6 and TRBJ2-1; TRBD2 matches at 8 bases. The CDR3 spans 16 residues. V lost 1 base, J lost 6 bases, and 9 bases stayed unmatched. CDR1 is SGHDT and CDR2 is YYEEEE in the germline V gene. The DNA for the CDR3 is TGTGCCAGCAGCTTGCTGCCGGGGGGGCAGGGCAATGAGCAGTTCTTC. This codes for CASSLLPGGQGNEQFF. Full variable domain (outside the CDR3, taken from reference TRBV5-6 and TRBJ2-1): DAGVTQSPTHLIKTRGQQVTLRCSPKSGHDTVSWYQQALGQGPQFIFQYYEEEERQRGNFPDRFSGHQFPNYSSELNVNALLLGDSALYLCASSLLPGGQGNEQFFGPGTRLTVL.

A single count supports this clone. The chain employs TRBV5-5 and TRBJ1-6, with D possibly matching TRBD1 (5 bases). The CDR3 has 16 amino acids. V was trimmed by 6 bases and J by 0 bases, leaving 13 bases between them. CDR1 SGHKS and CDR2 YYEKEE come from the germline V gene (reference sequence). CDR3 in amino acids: CASKEDGHSYNSPLHF. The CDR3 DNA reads TGTGCCAGCAAGGAAGACGGACACTCCTATAATTCACCCCTCCACTTT.

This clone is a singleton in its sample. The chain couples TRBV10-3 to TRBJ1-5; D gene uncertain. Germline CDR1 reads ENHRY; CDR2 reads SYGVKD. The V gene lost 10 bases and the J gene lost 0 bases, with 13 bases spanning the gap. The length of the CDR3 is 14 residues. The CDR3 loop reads CATDTGSSNQPQHF. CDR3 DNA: TGTGCCACCGACACTGGGAGTAGCAATCAGCCCCAGCATTTT.

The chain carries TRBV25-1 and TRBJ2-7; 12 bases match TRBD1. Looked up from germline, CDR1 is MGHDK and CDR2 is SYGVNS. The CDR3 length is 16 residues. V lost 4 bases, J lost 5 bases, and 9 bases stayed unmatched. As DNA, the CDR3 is TGTGCCAGCAGTGCCAATAGGGGGACAGGGGGCCACGAGCAGTACTTC. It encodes CASSANRGTGGHEQYF.

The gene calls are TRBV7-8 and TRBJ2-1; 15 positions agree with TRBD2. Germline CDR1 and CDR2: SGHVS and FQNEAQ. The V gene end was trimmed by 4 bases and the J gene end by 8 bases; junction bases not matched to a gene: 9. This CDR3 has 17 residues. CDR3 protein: CASSWRTSGGGRDEQFF. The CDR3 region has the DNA TGTGCCAGCAGCTGGAGGACTAGCGGGGGGGGAAGGGATGAGCAGTTCTTC.

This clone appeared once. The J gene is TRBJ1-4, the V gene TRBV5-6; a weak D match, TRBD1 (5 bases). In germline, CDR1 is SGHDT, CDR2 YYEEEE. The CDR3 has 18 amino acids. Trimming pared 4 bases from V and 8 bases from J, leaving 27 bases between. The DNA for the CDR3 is TGTGCCAGCAGCCAGAGAGTTGGATCGGTGGCAGGGTGGGAAAAACTGTTTTTT. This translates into CASSQRVGSVAGWEKLFF.

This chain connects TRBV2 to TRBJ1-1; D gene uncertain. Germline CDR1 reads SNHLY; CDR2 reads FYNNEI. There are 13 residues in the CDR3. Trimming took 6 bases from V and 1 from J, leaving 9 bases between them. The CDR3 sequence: CASRARQNTEAFF. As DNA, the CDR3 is TGTGCCAGCAGAGCAAGACAGAACACTGAAGCTTTCTTT.

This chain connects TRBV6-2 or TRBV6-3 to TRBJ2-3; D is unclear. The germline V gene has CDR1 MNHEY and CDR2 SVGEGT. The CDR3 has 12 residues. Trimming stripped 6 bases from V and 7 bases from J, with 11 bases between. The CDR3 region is CASSNRLNTQYF. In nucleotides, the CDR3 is TGTGCCAGCAGCAACCGACTTAATACGCAGTATTTT.

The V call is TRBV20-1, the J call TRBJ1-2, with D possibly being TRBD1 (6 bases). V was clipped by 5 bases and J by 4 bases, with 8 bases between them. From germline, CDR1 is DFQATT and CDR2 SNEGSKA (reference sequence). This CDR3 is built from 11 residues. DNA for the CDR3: TGCAGTGCTTCGGACAGCTATGGCTACACCTTC. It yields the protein CSASDSYGYTF.

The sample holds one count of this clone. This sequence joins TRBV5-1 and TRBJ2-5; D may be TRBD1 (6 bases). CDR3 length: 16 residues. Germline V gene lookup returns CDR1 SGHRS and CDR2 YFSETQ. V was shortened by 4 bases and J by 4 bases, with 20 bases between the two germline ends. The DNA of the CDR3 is TGCGCCAGCAGCCAGACCGGGACAACCGTTGGAGAGACCCAGTACTTC. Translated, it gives CASSQTGTTVGETQYF. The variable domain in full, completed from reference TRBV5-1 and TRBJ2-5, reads KAGVTQTPRYLIKTRGQQVTLSCSPISGHRSVSWYQQTPGQGLQFLFEYFSETQRNKGNFPGRFSGRQFSNSRSEMNVSTLELGDSALYLCASSQTGTTVGETQYFGPGTRLLVL.

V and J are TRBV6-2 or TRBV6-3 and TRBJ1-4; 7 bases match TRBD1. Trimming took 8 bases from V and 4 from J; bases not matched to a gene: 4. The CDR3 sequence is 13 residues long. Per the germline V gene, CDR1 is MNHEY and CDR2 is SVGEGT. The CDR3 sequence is CASRRDSNEKLFF. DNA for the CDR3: TGTGCCAGCCGCCGGGACAGTAATGAAAAACTGTTTTTT.

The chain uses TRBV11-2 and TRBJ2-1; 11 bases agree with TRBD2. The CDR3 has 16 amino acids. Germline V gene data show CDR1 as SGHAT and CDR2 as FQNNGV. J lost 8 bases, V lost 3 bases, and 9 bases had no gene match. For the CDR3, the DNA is TGTGCCAGCAGCTTGGATAGCGGGGGGGCCATCCATGAGCAGTTCTTC. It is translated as CASSLDSGGAIHEQFF.

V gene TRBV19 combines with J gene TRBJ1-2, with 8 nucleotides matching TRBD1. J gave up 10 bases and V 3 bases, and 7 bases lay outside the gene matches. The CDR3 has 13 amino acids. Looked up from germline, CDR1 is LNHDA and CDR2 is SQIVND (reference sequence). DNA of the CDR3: TGTGCCAGTAGTATGGGGACAGGAGAGGACTACACCTTC. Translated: CASSMGTGEDYTF.

The CDR3 sequence is CASPGGASGFGELFF. The CDR3 DNA reads as TGTGCCAGCCCGGGGGGGGCCTCGGGGTTCGGGGAGCTGTTTTTT. The chain is built from TRBV6-5 and TRBJ2-2; 8 nucleotides line up with TRBD2. The germline gives CDR1 MNHEY, CDR2 SVGAGI. The length of the CDR3 is 15 residues. V shed 8 bases and J 7 bases; nucleotides not matched to a gene: 12.

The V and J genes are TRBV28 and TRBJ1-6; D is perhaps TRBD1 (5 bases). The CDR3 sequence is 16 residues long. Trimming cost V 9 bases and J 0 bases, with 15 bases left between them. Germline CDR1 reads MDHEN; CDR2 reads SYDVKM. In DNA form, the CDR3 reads TGTGCCAGTCAAAGGGCGGGGGACTCCTATAATTCACCCCTCCACTTT. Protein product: CASQRAGDSYNSPLHF.

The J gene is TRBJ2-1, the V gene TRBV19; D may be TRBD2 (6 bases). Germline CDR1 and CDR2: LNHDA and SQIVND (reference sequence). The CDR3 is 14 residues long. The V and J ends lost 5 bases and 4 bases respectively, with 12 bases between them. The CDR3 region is CASSRRGQYNEQFF. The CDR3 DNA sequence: TGTGCCAGTAGTCGGCGGGGCCAATACAATGAGCAGTTCTTC.

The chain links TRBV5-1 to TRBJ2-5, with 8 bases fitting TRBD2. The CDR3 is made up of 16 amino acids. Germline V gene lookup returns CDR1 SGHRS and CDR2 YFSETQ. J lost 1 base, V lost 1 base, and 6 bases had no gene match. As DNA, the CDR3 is TGCGCCAGCAGCTTGTCCCCGACTAGCGTCCAAGAGACCCAGTACTTC. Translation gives CASSLSPTSVQETQYF.

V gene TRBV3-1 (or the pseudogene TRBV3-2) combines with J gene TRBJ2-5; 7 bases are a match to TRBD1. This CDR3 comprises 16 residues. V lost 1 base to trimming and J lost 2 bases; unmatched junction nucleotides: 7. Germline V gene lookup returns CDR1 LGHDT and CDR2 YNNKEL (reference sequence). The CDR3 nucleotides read TGTGCCAGCAGCCAAGGGTTAAGGACAGGTCAAGAGACCCAGTACTTC. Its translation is CASSQGLRTGQETQYF.

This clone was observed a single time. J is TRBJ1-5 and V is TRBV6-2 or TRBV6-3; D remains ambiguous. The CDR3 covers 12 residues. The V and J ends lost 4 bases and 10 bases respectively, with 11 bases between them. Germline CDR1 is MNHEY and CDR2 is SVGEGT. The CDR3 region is CASSWAAPPQHF. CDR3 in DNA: TGTGCCAGCAGTTGGGCAGCTCCCCCCCAGCATTTT.